This T cell receptor (beta chain) was captured by sequencing in a study of blood T cells in healthy people across ages. Study results and limitations: With age, beta diversity per million T cells declined roughly linearly, significantly by 30 to 50. PBMC samples, being unsorted, prevented any conclusive comparison of naive and antigen-experienced cells. Donors of long life had a larger count of naive CD4+ cells and greater diversity than aged donors.

Each sample used at least 6.5 million PBMCs. The CDR3 has 15 residues. Germline assignment: CDR1 SGHAT and CDR2 FQNNGV. The V gene end was trimmed by 5 bases and the J gene end by 4 bases; junction bases not matched to a gene: 9. Next came a second PCR, run for about 6 to 12 cycles, which used a sample-barcoded 5' primer along with a J-beta primer mix. TCRdb independently ran MiXCR on the 5' RACE reads; one entry per CDR3 protein. The table has about 1 million distinct CDR3 sequences, under 45% seen once. About this clonotype itself: Its antigen is currently unknown.

V gene TRBV11-2 combines with J gene TRBJ2-7; 9 positions match TRBD2. The receptor comes from a woman in her sixties in good health. Sequencing was carried out using blood. This chain's CDR3 is CASSPIGTSRYEQYF. The CDR3 region has the DNA TGTGCCAGCAGCCCGATCGGGACTAGCAGGTACGAGCAGTACTTC. The whole variable domain, remainder taken from reference TRBV11-2 and TRBJ2-7, is EAGVAQSPRYKIIEKRQSVAFWCNPISGHATLYWYQQILGQGPKLLIQFQNNGVVDDSQLPKDRFSAERLKGVDSTLKIQPAKLEDSAVYLCASSPIGTSRYEQYFGPGTRLTVT.